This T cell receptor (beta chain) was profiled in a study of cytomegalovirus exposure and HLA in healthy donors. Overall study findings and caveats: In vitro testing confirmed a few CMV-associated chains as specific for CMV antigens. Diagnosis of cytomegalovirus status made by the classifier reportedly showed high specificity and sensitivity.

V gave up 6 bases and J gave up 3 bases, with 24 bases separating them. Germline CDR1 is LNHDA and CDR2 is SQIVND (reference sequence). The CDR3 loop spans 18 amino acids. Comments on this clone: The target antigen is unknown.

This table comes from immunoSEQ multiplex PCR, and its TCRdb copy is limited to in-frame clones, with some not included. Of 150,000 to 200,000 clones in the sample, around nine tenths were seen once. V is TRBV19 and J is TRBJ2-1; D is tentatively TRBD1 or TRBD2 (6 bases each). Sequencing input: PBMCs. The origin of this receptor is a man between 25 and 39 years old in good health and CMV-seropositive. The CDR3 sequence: CASSPPPGAGKNYNEQFF. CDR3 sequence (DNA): TGTGCCAGTAGCCCCCCCCCAGGGGCGGGGAAAAACTACAATGAGCAGTTCTTC.